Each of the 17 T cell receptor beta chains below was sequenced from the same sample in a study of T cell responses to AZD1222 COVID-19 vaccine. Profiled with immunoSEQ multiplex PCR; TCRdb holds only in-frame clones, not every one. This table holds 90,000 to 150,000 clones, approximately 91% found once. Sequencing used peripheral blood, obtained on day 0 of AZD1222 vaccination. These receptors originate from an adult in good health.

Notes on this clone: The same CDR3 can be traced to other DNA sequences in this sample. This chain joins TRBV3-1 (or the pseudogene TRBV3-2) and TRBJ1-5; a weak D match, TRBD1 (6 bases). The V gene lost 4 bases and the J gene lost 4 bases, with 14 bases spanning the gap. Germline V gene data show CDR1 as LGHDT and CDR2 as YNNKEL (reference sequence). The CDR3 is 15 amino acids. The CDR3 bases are TGTGCCAGCAGCCGGACGACAGGTTATAATCAGCCCCAGCATTTT. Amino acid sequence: CASSRTTGYNQPQHF.

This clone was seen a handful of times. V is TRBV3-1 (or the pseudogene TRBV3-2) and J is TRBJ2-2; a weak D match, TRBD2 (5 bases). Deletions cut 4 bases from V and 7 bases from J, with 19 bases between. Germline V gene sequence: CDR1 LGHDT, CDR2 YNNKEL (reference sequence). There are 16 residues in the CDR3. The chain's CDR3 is CASSPRIAIRGGELFF. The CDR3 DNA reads TGTGCCAGCAGCCCCCGTATAGCGATACGAGGCGGGGAGCTGTTTTTT.

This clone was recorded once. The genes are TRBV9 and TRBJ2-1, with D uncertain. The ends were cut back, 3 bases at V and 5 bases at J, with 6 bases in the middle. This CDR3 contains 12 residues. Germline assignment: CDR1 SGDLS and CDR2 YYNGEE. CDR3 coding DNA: TGTGCCAGCAGCGCCCCACACAATGAGCAGTTCTTC. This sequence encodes CASSAPHNEQFF.

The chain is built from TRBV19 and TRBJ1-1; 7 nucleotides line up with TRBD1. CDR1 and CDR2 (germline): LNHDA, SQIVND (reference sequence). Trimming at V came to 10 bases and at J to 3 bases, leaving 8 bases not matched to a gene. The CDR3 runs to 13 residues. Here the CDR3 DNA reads TGTGCCACCAAGACAGGGAGTTACACTGAAGCTTTCTTT. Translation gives CATKTGSYTEAFF. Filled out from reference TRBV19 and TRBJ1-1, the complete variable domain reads DGGITQSPKYLFRKEGQNVTLSCEQNLNHDAMYWYRQDPGQGLRLIYYSQIVNDFQKGDIAEGYSVSREKKESFPLTVTSAQKNPTAFYLCATKTGSYTEAFFGQGTRLTVV.

CDR3 amino acids: CASSSERPGETQYF. The CDR3 nucleotides are TGTGCCAGCAGTTCGGAGCGGCCGGGGGAGACCCAGTACTTC. The chain carries TRBV28 and TRBJ2-5; D perhaps matches TRBD2 (5 bases). The CDR3 has 14 residues. Germline values: CDR1 MDHEN, CDR2 SYDVKM. V lost 4 bases and J lost 5, with 14 bases in between. The full variable domain, its missing parts supplied by reference TRBV28 and TRBJ2-5, is DVKVTQSSRYLVKRTGEKVFLECVQDMDHENMFWYRQDPGLGLRLIYFSYDVKMKEKGDIPEGYSVSREKKERFSLILESASTNQTSMYLCASSSERPGETQYFGPGTRLLVL.

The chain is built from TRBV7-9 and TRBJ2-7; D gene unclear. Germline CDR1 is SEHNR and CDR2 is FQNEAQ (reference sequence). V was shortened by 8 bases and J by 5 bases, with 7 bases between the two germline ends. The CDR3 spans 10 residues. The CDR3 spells CASGDDEQYF. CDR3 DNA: TGTGCCAGCGGAGATGACGAGCAGTACTTC.

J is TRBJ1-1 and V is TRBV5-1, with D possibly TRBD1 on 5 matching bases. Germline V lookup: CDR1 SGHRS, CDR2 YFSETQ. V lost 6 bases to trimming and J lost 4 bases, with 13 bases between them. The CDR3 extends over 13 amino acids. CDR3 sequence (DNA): TGCGCCAGCATGGGGGTTCCGGGCACTGAAGCTTTCTTT. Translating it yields CASMGVPGTEAFF.

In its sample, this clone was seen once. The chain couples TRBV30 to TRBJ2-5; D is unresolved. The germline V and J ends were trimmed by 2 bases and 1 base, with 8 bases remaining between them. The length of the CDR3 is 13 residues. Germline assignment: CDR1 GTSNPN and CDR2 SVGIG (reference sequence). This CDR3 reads CAWSYGSQETQYF. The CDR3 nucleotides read TGTGCCTGGAGTTACGGCAGCCAAGAGACCCAGTACTTC.

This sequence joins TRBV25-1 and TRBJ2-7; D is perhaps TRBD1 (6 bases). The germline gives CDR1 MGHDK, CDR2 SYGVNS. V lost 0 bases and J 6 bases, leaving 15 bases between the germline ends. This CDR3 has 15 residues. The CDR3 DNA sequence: TGTGCCAGCAGTGAATACAGGGGAAAAGGGTTCGAGCAGTACTTC. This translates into CASSEYRGKGFEQYF.

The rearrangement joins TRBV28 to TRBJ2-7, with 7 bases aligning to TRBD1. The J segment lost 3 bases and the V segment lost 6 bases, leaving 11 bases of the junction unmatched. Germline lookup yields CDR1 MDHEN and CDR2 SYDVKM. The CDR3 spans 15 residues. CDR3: CASRLRDSPRYEQYF. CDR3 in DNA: TGTGCCAGCAGACTCCGGGACAGCCCCCGCTACGAGCAGTACTTC.

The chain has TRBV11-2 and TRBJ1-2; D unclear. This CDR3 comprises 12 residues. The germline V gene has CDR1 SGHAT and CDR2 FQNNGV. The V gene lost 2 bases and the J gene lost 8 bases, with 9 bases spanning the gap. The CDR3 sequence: CASSLSFRGYTF. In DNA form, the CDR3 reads TGTGCCAGCAGCTTATCCTTTCGGGGCTACACCTTC.

This CDR3 is CASSSAQGYEQYF. The CDR3 DNA follows: TGTGCCAGCAGTTCTGCTCAGGGTTACGAGCAGTACTTC. This chain joins TRBV27 and TRBJ2-7; tentatively, D is TRBD1 (5 bases). V was cut by 4 bases and J by 4 bases, with 11 bases left in between. The CDR3 consists of 13 residues. CDR1 and CDR2 from the germline V gene are MNHEY and SMNVEV (reference sequence).

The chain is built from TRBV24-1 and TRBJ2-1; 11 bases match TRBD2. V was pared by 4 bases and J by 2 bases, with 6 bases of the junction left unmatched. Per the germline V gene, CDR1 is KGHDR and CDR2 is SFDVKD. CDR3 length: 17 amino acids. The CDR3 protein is CATSDAIAGGTYNEQFF. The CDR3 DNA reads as TGTGCCACCAGTGACGCCATAGCGGGAGGGACCTACAATGAGCAGTTCTTC.

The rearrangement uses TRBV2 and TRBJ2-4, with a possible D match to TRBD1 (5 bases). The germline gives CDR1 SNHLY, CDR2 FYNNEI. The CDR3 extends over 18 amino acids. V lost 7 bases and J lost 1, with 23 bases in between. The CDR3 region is CASTSIRIQGLAKNIQYF. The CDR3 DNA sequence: TGTGCCAGCACTTCCATCCGGATTCAGGGCCTTGCCAAAAACATTCAGTACTTC.

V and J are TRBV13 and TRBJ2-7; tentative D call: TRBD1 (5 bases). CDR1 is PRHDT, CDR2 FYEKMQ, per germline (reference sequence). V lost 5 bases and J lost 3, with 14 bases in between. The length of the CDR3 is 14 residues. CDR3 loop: CASSPRADSYEQYF. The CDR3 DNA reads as TGTGCCAGCAGCCCCAGGGCGGATAGCTACGAGCAGTACTTC.

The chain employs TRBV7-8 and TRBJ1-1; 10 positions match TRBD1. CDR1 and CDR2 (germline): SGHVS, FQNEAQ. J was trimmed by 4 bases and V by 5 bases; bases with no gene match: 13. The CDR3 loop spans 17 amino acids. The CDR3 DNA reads TGTGCCAGCAGCCCCCAAGTTATCTGGGACAGGGGCACTGAAGCTTTCTTT. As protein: CASSPQVIWDRGTEAFF.

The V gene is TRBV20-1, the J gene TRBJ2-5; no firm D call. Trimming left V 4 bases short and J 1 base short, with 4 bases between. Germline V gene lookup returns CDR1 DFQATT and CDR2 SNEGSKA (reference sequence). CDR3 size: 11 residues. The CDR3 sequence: CSATPQETQYF. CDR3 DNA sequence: TGCAGTGCTACCCCCCAAGAGACCCAGTACTTC.